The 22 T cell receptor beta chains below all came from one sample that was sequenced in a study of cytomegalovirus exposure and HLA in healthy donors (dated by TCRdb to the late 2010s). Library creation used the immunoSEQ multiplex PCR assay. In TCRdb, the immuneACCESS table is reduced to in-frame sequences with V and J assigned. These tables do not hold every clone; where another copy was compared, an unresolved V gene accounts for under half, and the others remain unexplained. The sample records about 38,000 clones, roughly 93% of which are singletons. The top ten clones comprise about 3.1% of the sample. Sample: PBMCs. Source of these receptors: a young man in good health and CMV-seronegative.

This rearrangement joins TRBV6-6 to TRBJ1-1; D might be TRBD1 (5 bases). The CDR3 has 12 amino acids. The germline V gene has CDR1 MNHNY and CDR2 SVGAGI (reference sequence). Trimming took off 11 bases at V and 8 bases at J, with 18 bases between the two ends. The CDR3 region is CAALVAGGEAFF. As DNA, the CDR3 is TGTGCCGCCTTGGTGGCCGGGGGGGAAGCTTTCTTT.

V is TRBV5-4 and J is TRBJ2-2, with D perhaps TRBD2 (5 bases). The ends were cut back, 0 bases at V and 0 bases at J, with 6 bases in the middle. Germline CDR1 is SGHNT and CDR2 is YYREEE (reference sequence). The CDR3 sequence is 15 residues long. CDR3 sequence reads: CASSLVGTNTGELFF. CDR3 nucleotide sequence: TGTGCCAGCAGCTTGGTCGGGACGAACACCGGGGAGCTGTTTTTT.

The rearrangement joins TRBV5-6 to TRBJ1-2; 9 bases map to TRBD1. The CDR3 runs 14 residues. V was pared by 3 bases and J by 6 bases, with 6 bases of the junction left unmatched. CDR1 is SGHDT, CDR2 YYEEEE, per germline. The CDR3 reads CASSSRDRAHGYTF. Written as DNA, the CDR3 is TGTGCCAGCAGCTCCCGGGACAGGGCTCATGGCTACACCTTC.

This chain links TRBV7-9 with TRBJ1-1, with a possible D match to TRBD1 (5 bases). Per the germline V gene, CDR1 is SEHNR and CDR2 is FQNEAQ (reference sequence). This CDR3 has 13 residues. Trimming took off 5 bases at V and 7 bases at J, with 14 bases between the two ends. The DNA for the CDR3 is TGTGCCAGCAGCCCCAGGGTGGCGCATGAAGCTTTCTTT. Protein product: CASSPRVAHEAFF.

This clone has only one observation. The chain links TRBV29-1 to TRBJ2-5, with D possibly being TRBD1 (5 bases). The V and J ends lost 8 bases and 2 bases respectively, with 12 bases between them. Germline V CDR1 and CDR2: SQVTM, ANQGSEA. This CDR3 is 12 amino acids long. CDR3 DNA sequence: TGCAGCTCCGGACATACGCAAGAGACCCAGTACTTC. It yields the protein CSSGHTQETQYF. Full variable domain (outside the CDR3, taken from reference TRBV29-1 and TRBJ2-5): SAVISQKPSRDICQRGTSLTIQCQVDSQVTMMFWYRQQPGQSLTLIATANQGSEATYESGFVIDKFPISRPNLTFSTLTVSNMSPEDSSIYLCSSGHTQETQYFGPGTRLLVL.

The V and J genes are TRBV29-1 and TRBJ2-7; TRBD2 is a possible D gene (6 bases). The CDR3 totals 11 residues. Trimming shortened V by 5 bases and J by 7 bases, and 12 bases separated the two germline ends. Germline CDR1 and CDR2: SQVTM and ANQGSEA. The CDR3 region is CSVFYGGEQYF. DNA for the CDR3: TGCAGCGTTTTCTACGGAGGGGAGCAGTACTTC.

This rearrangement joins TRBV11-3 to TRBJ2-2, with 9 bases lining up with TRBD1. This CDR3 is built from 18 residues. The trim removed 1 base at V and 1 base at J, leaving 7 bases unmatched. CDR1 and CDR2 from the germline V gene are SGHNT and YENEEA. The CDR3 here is CASSLGILDRGNTGELFF. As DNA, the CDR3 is TGTGCCAGCAGCTTAGGGATCTTGGACAGGGGGAACACCGGGGAGCTGTTTTTT.

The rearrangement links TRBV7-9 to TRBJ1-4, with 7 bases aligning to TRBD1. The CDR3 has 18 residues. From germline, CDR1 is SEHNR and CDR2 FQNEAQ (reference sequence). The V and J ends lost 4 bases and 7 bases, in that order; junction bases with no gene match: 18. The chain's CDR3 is CASSSTTTDRIGSEKLFF. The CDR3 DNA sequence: TGTGCCAGCAGCTCGACAACTACGGACAGGATTGGGTCTGAAAAACTGTTTTTT.

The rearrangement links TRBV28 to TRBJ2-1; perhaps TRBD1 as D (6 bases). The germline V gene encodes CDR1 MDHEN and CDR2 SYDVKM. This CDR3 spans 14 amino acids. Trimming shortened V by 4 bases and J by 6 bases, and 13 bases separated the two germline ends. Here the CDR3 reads CASSSGVAFNEQFF. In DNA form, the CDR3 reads TGTGCCAGCAGTTCAGGGGTCGCCTTCAATGAGCAGTTCTTC. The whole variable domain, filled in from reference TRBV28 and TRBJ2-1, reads DVKVTQSSRYLVKRTGEKVFLECVQDMDHENMFWYRQDPGLGLRLIYFSYDVKMKEKGDIPEGYSVSREKKERFSLILESASTNQTSMYLCASSSGVAFNEQFFGPGTRLTVL.

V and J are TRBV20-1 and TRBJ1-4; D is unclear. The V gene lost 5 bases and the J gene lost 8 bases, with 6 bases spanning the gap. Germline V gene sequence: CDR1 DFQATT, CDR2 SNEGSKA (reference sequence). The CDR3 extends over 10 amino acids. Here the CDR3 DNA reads TGCAGTGCTCCTCTCGAAAAACTGTTTTTT. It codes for CSAPLEKLFF.

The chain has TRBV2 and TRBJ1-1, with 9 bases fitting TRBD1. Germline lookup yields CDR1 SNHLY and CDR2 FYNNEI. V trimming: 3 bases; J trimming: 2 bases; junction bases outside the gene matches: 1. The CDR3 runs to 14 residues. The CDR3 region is CASSEDRGNTEAFF. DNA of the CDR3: TGTGCCAGCAGTGAGGACAGGGGAAACACTGAAGCTTTCTTT.

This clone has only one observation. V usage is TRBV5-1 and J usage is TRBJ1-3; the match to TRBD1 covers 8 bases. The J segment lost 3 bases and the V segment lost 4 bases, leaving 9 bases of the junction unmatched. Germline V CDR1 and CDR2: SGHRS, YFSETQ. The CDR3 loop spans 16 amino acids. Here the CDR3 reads CASSPQTGTGGNTIYF. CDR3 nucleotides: TGCGCCAGCAGCCCTCAAACCGGGACAGGTGGAAACACCATATATTTT.

The CDR3 DNA reads TGTGCCAGCAGTCCGGGACAGGGGGAAGGTGCTGGAAACACCATATATTTT. Translated, it gives CASSPGQGEGAGNTIYF. The J gene is TRBJ1-3, the V gene TRBV27; 11 bases map to TRBD1. Germline CDR1 reads MNHEY; CDR2 reads SMNVEV (reference sequence). The junction had 8 bases not matched to a gene; V was cut back by 5 bases and J by 2 bases. The CDR3 consists of 17 residues.

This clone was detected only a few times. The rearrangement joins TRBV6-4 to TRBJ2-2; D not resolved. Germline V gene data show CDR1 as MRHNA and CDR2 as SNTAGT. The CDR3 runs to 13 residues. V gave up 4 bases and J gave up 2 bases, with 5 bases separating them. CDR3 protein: CASSVTNTGELFF. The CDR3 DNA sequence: TGTGCCAGCAGTGTCACTAACACCGGGGAGCTGTTTTTT.

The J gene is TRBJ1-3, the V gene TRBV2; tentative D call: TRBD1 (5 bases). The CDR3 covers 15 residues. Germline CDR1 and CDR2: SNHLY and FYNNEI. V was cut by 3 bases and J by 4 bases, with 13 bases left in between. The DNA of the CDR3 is TGTGCCAGCAGTGAGTACCGACAGAGGGGAAACACCATATATTTT. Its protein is CASSEYRQRGNTIYF. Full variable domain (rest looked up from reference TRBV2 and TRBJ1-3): EPEVTQTPSHQVTQMGQEVILRCVPISNHLYFYWYRQILGQKVEFLVSFYNNEISEKSEIFDDQFSVERPDGSNFTLKIRSTKLEDSAMYFCASSEYRQRGNTIYFGEGSWLTVV.

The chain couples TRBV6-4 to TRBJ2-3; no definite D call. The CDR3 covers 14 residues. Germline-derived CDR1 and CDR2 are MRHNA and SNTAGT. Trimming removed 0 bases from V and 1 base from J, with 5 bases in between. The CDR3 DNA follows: TGTGCCAGCAGTGACTCAGGAGGCACAGATACGCAGTATTTT. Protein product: CASSDSGGTDTQYF.

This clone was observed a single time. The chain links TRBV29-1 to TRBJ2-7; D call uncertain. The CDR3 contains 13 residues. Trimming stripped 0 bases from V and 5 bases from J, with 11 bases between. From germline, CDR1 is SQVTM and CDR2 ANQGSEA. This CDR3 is CSVEDGGSHEQYF. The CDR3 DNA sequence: TGCAGCGTTGAAGACGGCGGTTCCCACGAGCAGTACTTC.

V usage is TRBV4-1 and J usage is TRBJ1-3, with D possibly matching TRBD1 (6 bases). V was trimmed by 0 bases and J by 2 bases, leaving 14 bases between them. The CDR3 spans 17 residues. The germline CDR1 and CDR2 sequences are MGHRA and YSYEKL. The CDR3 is CASSQDTGSAAGNTIYF. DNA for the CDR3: TGCGCCAGCAGCCAAGACACAGGGTCAGCTGCTGGAAACACCATATATTTT.

The CDR3 DNA reads TGTGCCTGGAGTGCCCTCCAGGGGAACTATGGCTACACCTTC. Amino acids: CAWSALQGNYGYTF. The chain joins TRBV30 to TRBJ1-2, with D possibly TRBD1 on 6 matching bases. CDR3 length equals 14 residues. Germline V gives CDR1 GTSNPN, CDR2 SVGIG (reference sequence). The V end was cut by 1 base, the J end by 2 bases, with 11 bases between.

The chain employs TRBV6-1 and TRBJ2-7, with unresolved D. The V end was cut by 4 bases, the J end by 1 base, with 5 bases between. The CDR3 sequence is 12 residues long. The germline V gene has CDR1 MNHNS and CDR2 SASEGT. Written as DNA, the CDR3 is TGTGCCAGCAGTGCCGTTTCCTACGAGCAGTACTTC. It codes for CASSAVSYEQYF.

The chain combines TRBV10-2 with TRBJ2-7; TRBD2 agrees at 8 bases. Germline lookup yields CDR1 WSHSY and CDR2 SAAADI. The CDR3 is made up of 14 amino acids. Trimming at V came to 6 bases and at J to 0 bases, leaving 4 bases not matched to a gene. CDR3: CASSPLADSYEQYF. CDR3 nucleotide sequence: TGCGCCAGCAGCCCACTAGCGGACTCCTACGAGCAGTACTTC.

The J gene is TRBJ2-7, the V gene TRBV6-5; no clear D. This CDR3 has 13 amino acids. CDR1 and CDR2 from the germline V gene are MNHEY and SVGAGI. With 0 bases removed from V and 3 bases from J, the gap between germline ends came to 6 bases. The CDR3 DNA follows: TGTGCCAGCAGTTACTCTGGCCTCTACGAGCAGTACTTC. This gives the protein CASSYSGLYEQYF.